The 29 T cell receptor beta chains reported below all come from one sample, sequenced in a study of blood T cell repertoires in COVID-19 (dated by TCRdb to 2018 to 2021). Receptors were amplified or captured by the immunoSEQ multiplex PCR assay. In its TCRdb copy, this immuneACCESS table keeps in-frame sequences only and misses some clones. Where compared with another copy, unresolved V genes explain less than half of these, and the others have no known cause. The sample table holds 100,000 to 150,000 clones, of which approximately 87% were seen once. The ten most abundant clones make up roughly 2.2% of the sample. Sequenced material: peripheral blood. Receptors were obtained from a man between 65 and 79 years old with active COVID-19.

This clone occurred a few times. The rearrangement joins TRBV28 to TRBJ1-5; 8 bases agree with TRBD1. Unmatched junction bases numbered 1, after V lost 8 bases and J lost 4 bases. The CDR3 is 12 residues long. Germline values: CDR1 MDHEN, CDR2 SYDVKM. The CDR3 loop is CASRDRNQPQHF. In DNA, the CDR3 is TGTGCCAGCCGGGACAGGAATCAGCCCCAGCATTTT.

This chain uses TRBV9 with TRBJ2-3, with a tentative D call TRBD2 (6 bases). The CDR3 consists of 15 residues. Looked up from germline, CDR1 is SGDLS and CDR2 is YYNGEE. Trimming shortened V by 4 bases and J by 7 bases, and 19 bases separated the two germline ends. CDR3 bases: TGTGCCAGCAGCCCTCACGCGGGACCAGAAAATACGCAGTATTTT. Amino acids: CASSPHAGPENTQYF.

The V and J genes are TRBV15 and TRBJ2-5; D might be TRBD1 (6 bases). CDR3 size: 17 residues. Germline V gene data show CDR1 as LNHNV and CDR2 as YYDKDF (reference sequence). Trimming pared 1 base from V and 5 bases from J, leaving 20 bases between. For the CDR3, the DNA is TGTGCCACCAGCAGAGTCCCCGGGACAACAATCGGGGAGACCCAGTACTTC. Translation gives CATSRVPGTTIGETQYF.

In its sample, this clone was seen a few times. The chain carries TRBV18 and TRBJ1-1; no definite D call. Trimming shortened V by 4 bases and J by 6 bases, and 12 bases separated the two germline ends. CDR1 KGHSH and CDR2 LQKENI come from the germline V gene. The CDR3 totals 13 residues. This CDR3 is CASSHDPDSEAFF. CDR3 nucleotide sequence: TGTGCCAGCTCACACGACCCCGACTCTGAAGCTTTCTTT.

J is TRBJ1-1 and V is TRBV2; TRBD1 might be the D (5 bases). The CDR3 totals 11 residues. Germline V CDR1 and CDR2: SNHLY, FYNNEI. The germline V and J ends were trimmed by 6 bases and 7 bases, with 9 bases remaining between them. The chain's CDR3 is CASSLQVEAFF. In DNA, the CDR3 is TGTGCCAGCAGCTTACAGGTTGAAGCTTTCTTT.

The chain is built from TRBV27 and TRBJ1-2; TRBD1 aligns across 8 bases. CDR3 size: 16 residues. V dropped 1 base and J dropped 8; count of bases not matched to a gene: 12. The germline gives CDR1 MNHEY, CDR2 SMNVEV (reference sequence). As DNA, the CDR3 is TGTGCCAGCAGTTTATTAGATCCCCAGGGGGCTGAGGGCTACACCTTC. Its protein is CASSLLDPQGAEGYTF.

V and J are TRBV30 and TRBJ1-1, with D perhaps matching TRBD1 (5 bases). The germline gives CDR1 GTSNPN, CDR2 SVGIG (reference sequence). Trimming took off 0 bases at V and 1 base at J, with 12 bases between the two ends. The CDR3 length is 15 residues. The CDR3 protein is CAWSVFGTQNTEAFF. CDR3 DNA sequence: TGTGCCTGGAGTGTCTTCGGGACTCAGAACACTGAAGCTTTCTTT.

There are a few counts of this clone. This chain connects TRBV27 to TRBJ2-3; 7 bases map to TRBD2. This CDR3 is 15 amino acids long. Germline V lookup: CDR1 MNHEY, CDR2 SMNVEV (reference sequence). With 3 bases clipped from V and 0 bases from J, the junction kept 3 bases outside the gene matches. CDR3 protein: CASSLTSPSTDTQYF. Written as DNA, the CDR3 is TGTGCCAGCAGTTTGACTAGCCCGAGCACAGATACGCAGTATTTT.

The chain recombines TRBV11-2 with TRBJ2-3, with 8 bases aligning to TRBD1. The length of the CDR3 is 15 residues. CDR1 and CDR2 from the germline V gene are SGHAT and FQNNGV. Trimming removed 5 bases from V and 2 bases from J; junction bases left unmatched: 6. CDR3 region: CASSPNRGTTDTQYF. In DNA form, the CDR3 reads TGTGCCAGCAGCCCCAACAGGGGGACCACAGATACGCAGTATTTT. Filled out from reference TRBV11-2 and TRBJ2-3, the complete variable domain reads EAGVAQSPRYKIIEKRQSVAFWCNPISGHATLYWYQQILGQGPKLLIQFQNNGVVDDSQLPKDRFSAERLKGVDSTLKIQPAKLEDSAVYLCASSPNRGTTDTQYFGPGTRLTVL.

This clone was counted a single time. The CDR3 spells CAWPDVGERDTEAFF. The DNA of the CDR3 is TGTGCCTGGCCCGACGTGGGGGAGCGGGACACTGAAGCTTTCTTT. The genes are TRBV30 and TRBJ1-1, with a weak D call TRBD1 (5 bases). CDR1 GTSNPN and CDR2 SVGIG come from the germline V gene (reference sequence). Trimming pared 5 bases from V and 3 bases from J, leaving 19 bases between. This CDR3 contains 15 residues.

The chain combines TRBV24-1 with TRBJ2-1; no definite D call. The V gene's germline CDR1 is KGHDR and CDR2 SFDVKD. Trimming took off 7 bases at V and 4 bases at J, with 13 bases between the two ends. The CDR3 spans 14 residues. The CDR3 here is CATSDTYLYNEQFF. The CDR3 DNA follows: TGTGCCACCAGCGACACTTACCTTTACAATGAGCAGTTCTTC.

CDR3 amino acids: CASSVGEGSYEQYF. The CDR3, as DNA: TGTGCCAGCAGCGTAGGGGAGGGTAGCTACGAGCAGTACTTC. The chain uses TRBV9 and TRBJ2-7, with 7 bases aligning to TRBD2. V lost 0 bases to trimming and J lost 3 bases; unmatched junction nucleotides: 3. This CDR3 is 14 amino acids long. Per the germline V gene, CDR1 is SGDLS and CDR2 is YYNGEE.

This clone showed up just a few times. The J gene is TRBJ1-6, the V gene TRBV4-2; no definite D call. CDR1 and CDR2 (germline): LGHNA, YNFKEQ. CDR3 size: 16 residues. The V end was cut by 5 bases, the J end by 0 bases, with 11 bases between. In DNA, the CDR3 is TGTGCCAGCAGCTCCAGCGAGAGCTCCTATAATTCACCCCTCCACTTT. Translated: CASSSSESSYNSPLHF.

The chain combines TRBV2 with TRBJ2-3; 7 positions agree with TRBD1. In germline, CDR1 is SNHLY, CDR2 FYNNEI. The CDR3 extends over 14 amino acids. V lost 7 bases to trimming and J lost 6 bases; unmatched junction nucleotides: 10. The CDR3 reads CASTKGRGYDTQYF. The CDR3 DNA reads as TGTGCCAGCACTAAGGGCAGGGGGTACGATACGCAGTATTTT.

The V call is TRBV7-2, the J call TRBJ2-2; the D gene is possibly TRBD1 (5 bases). This CDR3 comprises 16 residues. The V end lost 5 bases, the J end lost 0 bases, and 13 bases lay between the germline ends. Germline V gives CDR1 SGHTA, CDR2 FQGNSA. The CDR3: CASSQGGAANTGELFF. CDR3 nucleotide sequence: TGTGCCAGCAGCCAAGGTGGGGCTGCGAACACCGGGGAGCTGTTTTTT.

The chain joins TRBV25-1 to TRBJ2-7; TRBD1 agrees at 8 bases. The CDR3 covers 14 residues. Unmatched junction bases numbered 5, after V lost 4 bases and J lost 3 bases. The germline V gene has CDR1 MGHDK and CDR2 SYGVNS. The CDR3 DNA sequence: TGTGCCAGCAGTGGGGACAGGTGGAACTACGAGCAGTACTTC. Encoded protein: CASSGDRWNYEQYF.

As concerns this clone: The same CDR3 arises from other DNA sequences in this sample as well. This chain links TRBV5-4 with TRBJ2-7, with TRBD1 matching 7 bases. The CDR3 totals 12 residues. Germline CDR1 is SGHNT and CDR2 is YYREEE (reference sequence). The ends lost 4 bases at V and 3 bases at J; junction bases unmatched: 1. The CDR3 nucleotides are TGTGCCAGCAGCAGGGACAGCTACGAGCAGTACTTC. Translation gives CASSRDSYEQYF.

The J gene is TRBJ1-6, the V gene TRBV20-1, with unresolved D. V was clipped by 5 bases and J by 13 bases, with 12 bases between them. Germline V gene data show CDR1 as DFQATT and CDR2 as SNEGSKA (reference sequence). This CDR3 spans 11 amino acids. The DNA of the CDR3 is TGCAGTGCTCCCCCCGTCGGGCCCCTCCACTTT. As protein: CSAPPVGPLHF.

This clone was counted between two and nine times. The chain joins TRBV19 to TRBJ2-5; 8 bases fit TRBD1. Germline V lookup: CDR1 LNHDA, CDR2 SQIVND (reference sequence). The length of the CDR3 is 15 residues. The ends lost 7 bases at V and 7 bases at J; junction bases unmatched: 14. The CDR3 spells CASMAGQGFFGTQYF. The CDR3 region has the DNA TGTGCCAGTATGGCAGGACAGGGATTCTTCGGGACCCAGTACTTC.

The chain employs TRBV19 and TRBJ1-4; 8 nucleotides agree with TRBD1. The CDR3 runs 16 residues. The V and J ends lost 7 bases and 0 bases, in that order; junction bases with no gene match: 7. Germline V gene data show CDR1 as LNHDA and CDR2 as SQIVND (reference sequence). The CDR3 reads CASTWTGTSTNEKLFF. CDR3 bases: TGTGCCAGTACCTGGACAGGGACCTCAACTAATGAAAAACTGTTTTTT.

This clone was observed a single time. The chain is built from TRBV2 and TRBJ2-3, with 13 nucleotides matching TRBD2. Germline CDR1 is SNHLY and CDR2 is FYNNEI. The CDR3 runs to 16 residues. V lost 4 bases, J lost 5 bases, and 6 bases stayed unmatched. The CDR3 DNA is TGTGCCAGCAGTGCAGGACTAGCGGGAGTAATAGATACGCAGTATTTT. This gives the protein CASSAGLAGVIDTQYF.

V and J are TRBV10-3 and TRBJ1-5, with D unresolved. Per germline, CDR1 ENHRY and CDR2 SYGVKD. The CDR3 has 13 residues. The V end lost 3 bases, the J end lost 1 base, and 4 bases lay between the germline ends. CDR3 sequence (DNA): TGTGCCATCAGTGACGGGAGCAATCAGCCCCAGCATTTT. Encoded protein: CAISDGSNQPQHF.

The CDR3 sequence: CASSSIAGDLEQYF. In DNA, the CDR3 is TGTGCCAGCAGCTCCATAGCGGGAGATCTCGAGCAGTACTTC. The chain joins TRBV5-4 to TRBJ2-7, with 9 bases aligning to TRBD2. CDR3 length: 14 residues. Germline assignment: CDR1 SGHNT and CDR2 YYREEE (reference sequence). V dropped 3 bases and J dropped 6; count of bases not matched to a gene: 7.

This sequence joins TRBV24-1 and TRBJ2-1, with D possibly being TRBD1 (6 bases). This CDR3 has 16 amino acids. CDR1 KGHDR and CDR2 SFDVKD come from the germline V gene. V lost 4 bases, J lost 6 bases, and 18 bases lay in between. The CDR3 sequence is CATSESRDTFSNEQFF. The CDR3 bases are TGTGCCACCAGTGAGAGCCGGGACACCTTCTCCAATGAGCAGTTCTTC.

The chain is built from TRBV30 and TRBJ2-6; 8 bases agree with TRBD1. The CDR3 runs to 18 residues. Germline CDR1 reads GTSNPN; CDR2 reads SVGIG (reference sequence). V shed 3 bases and J 0 bases; nucleotides not matched to a gene: 10. The chain's CDR3 is CAWSDGGTGVSGANVLTF. CDR3 sequence (DNA): TGTGCCTGGAGCGATGGCGGGACAGGAGTCTCTGGGGCCAACGTCCTGACTTTC.

This sequence joins TRBV5-4 and TRBJ2-7, with 7 nucleotides matching TRBD2. The CDR3 consists of 14 residues. J gave up 6 bases and V 1 base, and 7 bases lay outside the gene matches. Germline loops: CDR1 SGHNT, CDR2 YYREEE (reference sequence). CDR3 coding DNA: TGTGCCAGCAGCTTGTGGGGGAGGGCCGCCGAGCAGTACTTC. Its protein is CASSLWGRAAEQYF.

CDR3 nucleotides: TGTGCCAGCACCCCGGCGCGGTATAGCAATCAGCCCCAGCATTTT. The encoded protein is CASTPARYSNQPQHF. V is TRBV28 and J is TRBJ1-5; D unresolved. CDR1 and CDR2 (germline): MDHEN, SYDVKM. Trimming removed 7 bases at V and 0 bases at J, with 13 bases between. This CDR3 has 15 residues. The full variable domain, in which reference TRBV28 and TRBJ1-5 provide the parts outside the CDR3, is DVKVTQSSRYLVKRTGEKVFLECVQDMDHENMFWYRQDPGLGLRLIYFSYDVKMKEKGDIPEGYSVSREKKERFSLILESASTNQTSMYLCASTPARYSNQPQHFGDGTRLSIL.

Points on this clone: The same CDR3 arises from other DNA sequences in this sample as well. The chain combines TRBV12-3 or TRBV12-4 with TRBJ1-5; 8 nucleotides agree with TRBD1. CDR3 length: 13 amino acids. V was clipped by 5 bases and J by 4 bases; unmatched bases: 1. The CDR3 protein is CASSRQGNQPQHF. CDR3 DNA: TGTGCCAGCAGTCGACAGGGGAATCAGCCCCAGCATTTT.

A note on this clone: At one end the junction does not follow the germline gene, possibly because of a read error. The genes are TRBV7-2 and TRBJ1-1; D might be TRBD1 (6 bases). The CDR3 contains 13 residues. Germline CDR1 is SGHTA and CDR2 is FQGNSA. As DNA, the CDR3 is TGTGCCAGCAGCTTAACAGGGAACGCTGAAGCTTTCTTT. Amino acids: CASSLTGNAEAFF.